The clone carrying this TCR beta chain was recorded a few times. Its antigen is unidentified. The junction had 7 bases not matched to a gene; V was cut back by 4 bases and J by 1 base. The CDR3 is made up of 16 amino acids. Germline V gene sequence: CDR1 MNHEY, CDR2 SVGAGI. This specimen belongs to a study of beta chain features in type 1 diabetes. Study findings and constraints: VDJ junctions sequenced from type 1 diabetes patients showed fewer insertions and more deletions. For Type 1 diabetes patients, all four CD4+ subsets carried TCRB CDR3s that were moderately but significantly shorter. Within patients, naive, central memory and Treg TCRB repertoires seemed more similar than within healthy donors.

Since all of the isolated RNA was reverse transcribed, expressed TCRB transcripts were what got sequenced. Data came from immunoSEQ multiplex PCR; TCRdb stores just in-frame clones and leaves some out. The sample holds about 140,000 clones, about 7.1% seen once. This sequence originates from a woman under 40 in good health. V is TRBV6-5 and J is TRBJ2-3, with 8 bases fitting TRBD2. What was sequenced was central memory CD4+ T cells from blood. CDR3 DNA sequence: TGTGCCAGCAGTTGGATAACGGGAGGGGGCACAGATACGCAGTATTTT. Translating it yields CASSWITGGGTDTQYF.